The 11 T cell receptor beta chains listed next were all sequenced from one sample in a study of T cell responses to AZD1222 COVID-19 vaccine. Generated by immunoSEQ multiplex PCR, the TCRdb table keeps only in-frame clones and is missing some. The sample carries over 65,000 clones, around 85% recorded once. The starting material was peripheral blood, obtained on day 0 of AZD1222 vaccination. These receptors originate from an adult in good health.

The chain employs TRBV5-1 and TRBJ2-3; TRBD1 aligns across 7 bases. This CDR3 is built from 14 residues. The V gene's germline CDR1 is SGHRS and CDR2 YFSETQ. The V gene end was trimmed by 4 bases and the J gene end by 2 bases; junction bases not matched to a gene: 4. The CDR3 DNA follows: TGCGCCAGCAGCGAAGGACAGGCCACAGATACGCAGTATTTT. It yields the protein CASSEGQATDTQYF.

The chain uses TRBV6-6 and TRBJ1-4; D is undetermined. Looked up from germline, CDR1 is MNHNY and CDR2 is SVGAGI (reference sequence). Trimming shortened V by 4 bases and J by 2 bases, and 11 bases separated the two germline ends. This CDR3 comprises 15 residues. The CDR3 DNA sequence: TGTGCCAGCAGTTCAGATACCCTCACTAATGAAAAACTGTTTTTT. Its translation: CASSSDTLTNEKLFF.

Judged by abundance, this clone is large (0.1 to 1%). The chain carries TRBV29-1 and TRBJ2-1; 9 positions agree with TRBD1. Germline CDR1 reads SQVTM; CDR2 reads ANQGSEA. The CDR3 is 15 amino acids. CDR3 loop: CSATQQGAEINEQFF. The CDR3 DNA reads as TGCAGTGCTACCCAACAGGGGGCAGAGATCAATGAGCAGTTCTTC.

The V and J genes are TRBV19 and TRBJ2-1; D not certain. The CDR3 runs 15 residues. In germline, CDR1 is LNHDA, CDR2 SQIVND (reference sequence). V was clipped by 8 bases and J by 3 bases, with 17 bases between them. The CDR3, as DNA: TGTGCCAGTGAGACGGGTCGCAATATCTACAATGAGCAGTTCTTC. Translated: CASETGRNIYNEQFF.

This chain links TRBV24-1 with TRBJ2-3, with D possibly matching TRBD1 (6 bases). The CDR3 covers 14 residues. Germline V gene lookup returns CDR1 KGHDR and CDR2 SFDVKD. Trimming removed 7 bases at V and 3 bases at J, with 13 bases between. CDR3 in amino acids: CATRKTGVTDTQYF. CDR3 DNA sequence: TGTGCCACCAGGAAGACAGGAGTTACAGATACGCAGTATTTT.

The genes are TRBV5-5 and TRBJ1-5, with no clear D. This CDR3 contains 15 residues. V was pared by 0 bases and J by 0 bases, with 7 bases between. In germline, CDR1 is SGHKS, CDR2 YYEKEE (reference sequence). The CDR3 DNA sequence: TGTGCCAGCAGCTTGGCCGGCTATAGCAATCAGCCCCAGCATTTT. It yields the protein CASSLAGYSNQPQHF.

CDR3 in DNA: TGTGCCAGCAGTGACAGTTATAGCAATCAGCCCCAGCATTTT. Its translation: CASSDSYSNQPQHF. This sequence joins TRBV27 and TRBJ1-5, with D perhaps TRBD1 (5 bases). Germline V gene sequence: CDR1 MNHEY, CDR2 SMNVEV (reference sequence). V was trimmed by 5 bases and J by 0 bases, leaving 8 bases between them. The CDR3 length is 14 residues.

This clone was found a few times. V is TRBV10-3 and J is TRBJ1-2; D may be TRBD1 (6 bases). The CDR3 is 16 residues long. Germline V gene sequence: CDR1 ENHRY, CDR2 SYGVKD. V was clipped by 2 bases and J by 4 bases, with 17 bases between them. The chain's CDR3 is CAISEGNRDQSYGYTF. The DNA of the CDR3 is TGTGCCATCAGTGAGGGGAACAGGGATCAGAGCTATGGCTACACCTTC.

This clone has a single count. This rearrangement joins TRBV28 to TRBJ2-2, with D possibly TRBD2 on 6 matching bases. Germline V gives CDR1 MDHEN, CDR2 SYDVKM. This CDR3 is built from 14 residues. Trimming took off 5 bases at V and 5 bases at J, with 12 bases between the two ends. The CDR3 coding sequence is TGTGCCAGCAGTCAGGGAGGAGGGACCGGGGAGCTGTTTTTT. Its protein product is CASSQGGGTGELFF. Full variable domain (remainder filled in from reference TRBV28 and TRBJ2-2): DVKVTQSSRYLVKRTGEKVFLECVQDMDHENMFWYRQDPGLGLRLIYFSYDVKMKEKGDIPEGYSVSREKKERFSLILESASTNQTSMYLCASSQGGGTGELFFGEGSRLTVL.

The chain carries TRBV6-5 and TRBJ1-6; unclear D gene. Trimming took off 2 bases at V and 4 bases at J, with 6 bases between the two ends. Germline CDR1 MNHEY, CDR2 SVGAGI. The CDR3 is made up of 14 amino acids. The CDR3 DNA reads TGTGCCAGCAGTTACAACGATTATAATTCACCCCTCCACTTT. Amino acid sequence: CASSYNDYNSPLHF.

V and J are TRBV6-6 and TRBJ1-1; D gene ambiguous. With 0 bases removed from V and 1 base from J, the gap between germline ends came to 12 bases. The CDR3 spans 16 residues. Germline V gene sequence: CDR1 MNHNY, CDR2 SVGAGI (reference sequence). The CDR3 loop reads CASSYSGQLANTEAFF. In DNA form, the CDR3 reads TGTGCCAGCAGTTACTCCGGCCAGCTGGCGAACACTGAAGCTTTCTTT.